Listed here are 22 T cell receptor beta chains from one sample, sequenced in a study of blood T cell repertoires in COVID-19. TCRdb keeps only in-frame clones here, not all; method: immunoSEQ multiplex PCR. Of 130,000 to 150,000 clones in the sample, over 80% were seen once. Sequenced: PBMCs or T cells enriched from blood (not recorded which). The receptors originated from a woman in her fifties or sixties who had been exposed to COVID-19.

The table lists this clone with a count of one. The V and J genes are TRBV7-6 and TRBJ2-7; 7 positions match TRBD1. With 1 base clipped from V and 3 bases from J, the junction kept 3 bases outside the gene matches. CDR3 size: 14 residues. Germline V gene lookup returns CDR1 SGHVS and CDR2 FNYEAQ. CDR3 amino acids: CASSLEPGGYEQYF. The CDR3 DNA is TGTGCCAGCAGCTTAGAACCAGGGGGCTACGAGCAGTACTTC.

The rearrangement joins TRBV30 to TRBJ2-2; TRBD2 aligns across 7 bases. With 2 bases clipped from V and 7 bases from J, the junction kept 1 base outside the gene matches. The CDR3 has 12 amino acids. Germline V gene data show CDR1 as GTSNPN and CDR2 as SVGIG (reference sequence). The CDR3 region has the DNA TGTGCCTGGAGTACGGGAGGCGGGGAGCTGTTTTTT. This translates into CAWSTGGGELFF.

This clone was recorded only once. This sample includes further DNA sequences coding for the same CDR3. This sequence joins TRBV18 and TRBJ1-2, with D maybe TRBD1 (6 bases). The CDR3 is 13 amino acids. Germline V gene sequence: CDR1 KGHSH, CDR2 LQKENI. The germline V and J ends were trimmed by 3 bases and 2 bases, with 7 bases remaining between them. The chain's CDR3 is CASSPGANYGYTF. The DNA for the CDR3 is TGTGCCAGCTCACCGGGGGCGAACTATGGCTACACCTTC.

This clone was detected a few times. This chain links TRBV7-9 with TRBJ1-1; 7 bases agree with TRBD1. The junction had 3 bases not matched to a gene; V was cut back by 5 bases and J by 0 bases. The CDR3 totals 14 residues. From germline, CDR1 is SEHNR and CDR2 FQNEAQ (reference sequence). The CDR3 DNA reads TGTGCCAGCAGCGCGGGGACAGTGAACACTGAAGCTTTCTTT. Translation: CASSAGTVNTEAFF.

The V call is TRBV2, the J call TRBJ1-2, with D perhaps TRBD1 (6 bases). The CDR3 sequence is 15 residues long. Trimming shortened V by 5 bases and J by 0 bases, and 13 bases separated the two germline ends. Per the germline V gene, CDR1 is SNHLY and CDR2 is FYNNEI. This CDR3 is CASSRTDASNYGYTF. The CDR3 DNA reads TGTGCCAGCAGTAGGACAGACGCTTCTAACTATGGCTACACCTTC.

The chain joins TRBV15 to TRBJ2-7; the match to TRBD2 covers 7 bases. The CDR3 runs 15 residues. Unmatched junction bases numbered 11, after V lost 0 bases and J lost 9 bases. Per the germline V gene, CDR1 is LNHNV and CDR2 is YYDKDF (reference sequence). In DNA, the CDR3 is TGTGCCACCAGCAGAGATGGGCCACGGGGGGTTGGGCAGTACTTC. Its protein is CATSRDGPRGVGQYF.

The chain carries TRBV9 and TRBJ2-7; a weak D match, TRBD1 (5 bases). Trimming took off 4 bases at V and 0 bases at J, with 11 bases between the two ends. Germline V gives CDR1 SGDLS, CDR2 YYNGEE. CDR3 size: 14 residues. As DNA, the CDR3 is TGTGCCAGCAGCCGACAGACGTCCTCCTACGAGCAGTACTTC. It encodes CASSRQTSSYEQYF.

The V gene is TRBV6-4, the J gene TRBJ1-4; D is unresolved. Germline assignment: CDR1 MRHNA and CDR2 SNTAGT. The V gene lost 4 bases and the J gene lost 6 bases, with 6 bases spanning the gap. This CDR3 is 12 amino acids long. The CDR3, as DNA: TGTGCCAGCAGTGTCCGAGATGAAAAACTGTTTTTT. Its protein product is CASSVRDEKLFF.

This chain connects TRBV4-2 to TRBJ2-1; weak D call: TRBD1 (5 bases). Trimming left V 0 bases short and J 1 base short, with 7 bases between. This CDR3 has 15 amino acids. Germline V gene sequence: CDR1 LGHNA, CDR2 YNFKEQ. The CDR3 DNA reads TGTGCCAGCAGCCAAGATAAGGGGTCCTACAATGAGCAGTTCTTC. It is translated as CASSQDKGSYNEQFF.

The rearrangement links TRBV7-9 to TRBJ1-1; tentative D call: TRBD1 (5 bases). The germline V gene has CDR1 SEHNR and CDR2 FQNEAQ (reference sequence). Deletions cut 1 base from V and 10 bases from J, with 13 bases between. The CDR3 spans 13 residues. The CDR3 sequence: CASSLEGQVAAFF. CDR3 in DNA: TGTGCCAGCAGCTTAGAGGGGCAGGTTGCAGCTTTCTTT.

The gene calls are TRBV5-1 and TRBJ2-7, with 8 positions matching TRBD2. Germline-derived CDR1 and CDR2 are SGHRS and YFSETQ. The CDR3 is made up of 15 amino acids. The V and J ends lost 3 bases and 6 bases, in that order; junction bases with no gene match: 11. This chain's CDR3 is CASSSYREGSSEQYF. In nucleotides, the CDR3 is TGCGCCAGCAGCTCCTACCGGGAGGGCAGCTCCGAGCAGTACTTC.

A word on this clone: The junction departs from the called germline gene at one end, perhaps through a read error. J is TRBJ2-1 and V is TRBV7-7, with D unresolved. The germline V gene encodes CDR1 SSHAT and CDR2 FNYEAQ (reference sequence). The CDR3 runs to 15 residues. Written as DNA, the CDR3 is TGTGCTAGCAGCTTAAAGGCCTCCGACTCGTCCCCCCTTTTCTTC. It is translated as CASSLKASDSSPLFF.

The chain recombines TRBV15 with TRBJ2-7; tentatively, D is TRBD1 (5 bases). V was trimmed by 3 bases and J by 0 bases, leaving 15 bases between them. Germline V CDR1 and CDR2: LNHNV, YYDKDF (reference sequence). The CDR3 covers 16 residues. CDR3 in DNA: TGTGCCACCAGCAGTCGAGCAGGGCCGAGCTCCTACGAGCAGTACTTC. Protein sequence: CATSSRAGPSSYEQYF.

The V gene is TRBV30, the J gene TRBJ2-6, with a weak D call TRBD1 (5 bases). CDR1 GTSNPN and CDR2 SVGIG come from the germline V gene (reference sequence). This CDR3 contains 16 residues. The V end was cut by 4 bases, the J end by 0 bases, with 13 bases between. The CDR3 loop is CAWIPTAHSGANVLTF. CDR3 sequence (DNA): TGTGCCTGGATCCCGACAGCCCACTCTGGGGCCAACGTCCTGACTTTC.

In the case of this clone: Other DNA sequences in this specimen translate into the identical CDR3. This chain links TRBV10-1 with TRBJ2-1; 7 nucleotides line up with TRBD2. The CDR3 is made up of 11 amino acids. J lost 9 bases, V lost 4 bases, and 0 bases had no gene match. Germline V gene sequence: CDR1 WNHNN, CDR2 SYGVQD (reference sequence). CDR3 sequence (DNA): TGCGCCAGCAGTGGGGGGGGTGAGCAGTTCTTC. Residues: CASSGGGEQFF.

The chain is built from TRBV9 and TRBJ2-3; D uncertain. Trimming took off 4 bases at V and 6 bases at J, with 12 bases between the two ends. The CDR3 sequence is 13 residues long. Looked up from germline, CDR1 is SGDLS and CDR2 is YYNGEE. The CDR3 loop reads CASSLDQKDTQYF. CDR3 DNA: TGTGCCAGCAGCCTAGACCAGAAGGATACGCAGTATTTT.

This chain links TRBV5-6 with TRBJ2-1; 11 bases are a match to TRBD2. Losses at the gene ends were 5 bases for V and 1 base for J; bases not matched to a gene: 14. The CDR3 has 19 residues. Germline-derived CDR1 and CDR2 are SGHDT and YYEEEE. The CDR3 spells CASRPPGLAASRSYNEQFF. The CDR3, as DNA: TGTGCCAGCAGACCACCGGGACTAGCGGCCTCGAGGTCCTACAATGAGCAGTTCTTC. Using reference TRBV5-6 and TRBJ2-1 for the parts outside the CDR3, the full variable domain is DAGVTQSPTHLIKTRGQQVTLRCSPKSGHDTVSWYQQALGQGPQFIFQYYEEEERQRGNFPDRFSGHQFPNYSSELNVNALLLGDSALYLCASRPPGLAASRSYNEQFFGPGTRLTVL.

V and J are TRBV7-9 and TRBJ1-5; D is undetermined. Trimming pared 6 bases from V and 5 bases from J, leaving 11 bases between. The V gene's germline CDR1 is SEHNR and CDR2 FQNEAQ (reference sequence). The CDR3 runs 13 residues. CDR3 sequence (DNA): TGTGCCAGCAGTGACGGACTCCATCAGCCCCAGCATTTT. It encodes CASSDGLHQPQHF. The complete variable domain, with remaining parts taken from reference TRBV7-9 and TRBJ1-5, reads DTGVSQNPRHKITKRGQNVTFRCDPISEHNRLYWYRQTLGQGPEFLTYFQNEAQLEKSRLLSDRFSAERPKGSFSTLEIQRTEQGDSAMYLCASSDGLHQPQHFGDGTRLSIL.

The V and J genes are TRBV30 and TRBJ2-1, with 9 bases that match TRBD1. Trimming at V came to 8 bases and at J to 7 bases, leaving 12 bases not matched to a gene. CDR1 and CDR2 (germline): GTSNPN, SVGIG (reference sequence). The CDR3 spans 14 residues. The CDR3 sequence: CARDPGQGKNEQFF. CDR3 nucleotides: TGTGCCCGAGACCCGGGACAGGGTAAAAATGAGCAGTTCTTC.

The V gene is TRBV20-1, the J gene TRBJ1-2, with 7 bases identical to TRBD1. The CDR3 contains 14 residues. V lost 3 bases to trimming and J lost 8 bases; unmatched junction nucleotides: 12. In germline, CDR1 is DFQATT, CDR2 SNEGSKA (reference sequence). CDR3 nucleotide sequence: TGCAGTGCTAGTGGAGGGGGCCCGATTGGAGGCTACACCTTC. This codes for CSASGGGPIGGYTF.

The CDR3 nucleotides read TGTGCCAGCAGCCCCCTCAGCTCCTACGAGCAGTACTTC. Its protein product is CASSPLSSYEQYF. The rearrangement links TRBV5-6 to TRBJ2-7; D gene unclear. Germline V gene data show CDR1 as SGHDT and CDR2 as YYEEEE. This CDR3 contains 13 residues. The V gene lost 4 bases and the J gene lost 0 bases, with 8 bases spanning the gap.

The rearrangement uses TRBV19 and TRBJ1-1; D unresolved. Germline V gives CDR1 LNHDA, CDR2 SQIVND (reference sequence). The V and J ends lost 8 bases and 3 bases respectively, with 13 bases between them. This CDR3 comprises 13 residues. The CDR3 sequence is CASSQKRDTEAFF. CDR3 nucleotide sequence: TGTGCCAGTTCCCAAAAGCGGGACACTGAAGCTTTCTTT.